The 15 T cell receptor beta chains below were found in one sample sequenced in a study of shared clonotypes between healthy human individuals. Generated by immunoSEQ multiplex PCR, the TCRdb table keeps only in-frame clones and is missing some. In the table there are roughly 2.5 million clones, about 92% of which are singletons. Sequencing used naive CD4+ T cells sorted from blood. This sample's subset: CD45RA+ positively selected. The origin of the receptors is a man between 18 and 35 years old in good health.

CDR3 sequence (DNA): TGTGCCAGCAGTGAAGCGCGCAGGGCAGGAGAGCAGTACTTC. Its translation is CASSEARRAGEQYF. The rearrangement uses TRBV2 and TRBJ2-7, with a possible D match to TRBD1 (5 bases). V was trimmed by 0 bases and J by 7 bases, leaving 13 bases between them. The CDR3 covers 14 residues. Germline-derived CDR1 and CDR2 are SNHLY and FYNNEI. The full variable domain, its missing parts supplied by reference TRBV2 and TRBJ2-7, is EPEVTQTPSHQVTQMGQEVILRCVPISNHLYFYWYRQILGQKVEFLVSFYNNEISEKSEIFDDQFSVERPDGSNFTLKIRSTKLEDSAMYFCASSEARRAGEQYFGPGTRLTVT.

The V and J genes are TRBV5-6 and TRBJ2-7; D may be TRBD1 (6 bases). There are 16 residues in the CDR3. Germline V CDR1 and CDR2: SGHDT, YYEEEE. Deletions cut 2 bases from V and 2 bases from J, with 17 bases between. This chain's CDR3 is CASSFITGKKAYEQYF. In nucleotides, the CDR3 is TGTGCCAGCAGCTTCATCACAGGGAAGAAGGCCTACGAGCAGTACTTC.

The chain carries TRBV4-1 and TRBJ2-3; 8 bases are shared with TRBD1. The CDR3 loop spans 16 amino acids. With 1 base clipped from V and 1 base from J, the junction kept 4 bases outside the gene matches. Germline V gene data show CDR1 as MGHRA and CDR2 as YSYEKL. This chain's CDR3 is CASSQGLGQGTDTQYF. Written as DNA, the CDR3 is TGCGCCAGCAGCCAAGGGTTGGGACAGGGCACAGATACGCAGTATTTT.

V is TRBV7-9 and J is TRBJ2-7, with 8 bases aligning to TRBD2. The junction had 11 bases not matched to a gene; V was cut back by 2 bases and J by 5 bases. Germline V gene data show CDR1 as SEHNR and CDR2 as FQNEAQ (reference sequence). The CDR3 contains 16 residues. The CDR3 is CASSLSNGGANDEQYF. CDR3 in DNA: TGTGCCAGCAGCTTATCGAACGGGGGGGCCAACGACGAGCAGTACTTC.

The chain carries TRBV4-3 and TRBJ2-7; TRBD2 aligns across 9 bases. Germline V gene sequence: CDR1 LGHNA, CDR2 YSLEER. V gave up 0 bases and J gave up 6 bases; unmatched junction bases: 12. There are 17 residues in the CDR3. CDR3 nucleotides: TGCGCCAGCAGCCAAGATTTTGGGGCGGGAGGGTCGTCCGAGCAGTACTTC. It yields the protein CASSQDFGAGGSSEQYF.

The chain employs TRBV2 and TRBJ2-3, with 9 bases fitting TRBD2. This CDR3 spans 14 amino acids. CDR1 is SNHLY, CDR2 FYNNEI, per germline. Trimming removed 5 bases from V and 7 bases from J; junction bases left unmatched: 7. The DNA for the CDR3 is TGTGCCAGCAGTTCCCCGGGACTAGCAAATACGCAGTATTTT. Amino acids: CASSSPGLANTQYF.

The sample holds one count of this clone. The CDR3 protein is CASSADYGDEQFF. For the CDR3, the DNA is TGTGCCAGCAGTGCCGACTACGGGGATGAGCAGTTCTTC. The rearrangement links TRBV2 to TRBJ2-1; possibly TRBD2 for D (5 bases). The CDR3 runs 13 residues. Germline assignment: CDR1 SNHLY and CDR2 FYNNEI. The V and J ends lost 4 bases and 8 bases respectively, with 12 bases between them.

The genes are TRBV2 and TRBJ1-5; D not resolved. Germline CDR1 is SNHLY and CDR2 is FYNNEI. V lost 3 bases to trimming and J lost 7 bases, with 16 bases between them. The length of the CDR3 is 15 residues. CDR3 nucleotides: TGTGCCAGCAGTGAGGCGGAGTTGTCCCACCAGCCCCAGCATTTT. Translating gives CASSEAELSHQPQHF.

This chain connects TRBV7-2 to TRBJ2-5; D perhaps matches TRBD2 (5 bases). V was clipped by 4 bases and J by 5 bases, with 14 bases between them. Germline-derived CDR1 and CDR2 are SGHTA and FQGNSA. The CDR3 is 14 residues long. CDR3 region: CASSSSGLLETQYF. The CDR3 coding sequence is TGTGCCAGCAGCTCCTCGGGGTTGTTGGAGACCCAGTACTTC.

V gene TRBV6-1 combines with J gene TRBJ2-5, with 7 bases matching TRBD1. The germline V gene has CDR1 MNHNS and CDR2 SASEGT. J gave up 5 bases and V 5 bases, and 8 bases lay outside the gene matches. The CDR3 runs to 14 residues. In nucleotides, the CDR3 is TGTGCCAGCAGTAAGACAGGGATATTTGAGACCCAGTACTTC. This encodes CASSKTGIFETQYF.

The chain uses TRBV7-2 and TRBJ2-5, with 15 bases that match TRBD2. The CDR3 spans 17 residues. Germline V lookup: CDR1 SGHTA, CDR2 FQGNSA. V lost 3 bases to trimming and J lost 3 bases; unmatched junction nucleotides: 5. The CDR3 reads CASSLLWTSGREETQYF. CDR3 nucleotides: TGTGCCAGCAGCTTGTTGTGGACTAGCGGGAGGGAAGAGACCCAGTACTTC. The full variable domain, in which reference TRBV7-2 and TRBJ2-5 provide the parts outside the CDR3, is GAGVSQSPSNKVTEKGKDVELRCDPISGHTALYWYRQSLGQGLEFLIYFQGNSAPDKSGLPSDRFSAERTGGSVSTLTIQRTQQEDSAVYLCASSLLWTSGREETQYFGPGTRLLVL.

The chain uses TRBV7-2 and TRBJ1-5; 8 nucleotides align to TRBD1. The trim removed 0 bases at V and 2 bases at J, leaving 6 bases unmatched. Germline V gene lookup returns CDR1 SGHTA and CDR2 FQGNSA. There are 17 residues in the CDR3. CDR3 nucleotide sequence: TGTGCCAGCAGCTTAGCATTTCAGGGACAGGGCAATCAGCCCCAGCATTTT. Translating gives CASSLAFQGQGNQPQHF.

As for this clone: The sample contains more than one DNA sequence encoding this CDR3. The V and J genes are TRBV10-3 and TRBJ2-7; 7 bases match TRBD2. The germline V gene encodes CDR1 ENHRY and CDR2 SYGVKD. The CDR3 contains 14 residues. V was clipped by 3 bases and J by 3 bases; unmatched bases: 5. CDR3 DNA sequence: TGTGCCATCAGTGAAAGGCTAGCGGACTACGAGCAGTACTTC. Protein: CAISERLADYEQYF.

This clone was counted between two and nine times. The V gene is TRBV10-2, the J gene TRBJ1-6; D is unclear. CDR3 size: 15 residues. Germline loops: CDR1 WSHSY, CDR2 SAAADI. With 0 bases removed from V and 6 bases from J, the gap between germline ends came to 9 bases. The chain's CDR3 is CASSESRGSNSPLHF. The CDR3 DNA reads TGCGCCAGCAGTGAGTCCAGAGGGTCTAATTCACCCCTCCACTTT.

The chain has TRBV6-6 and TRBJ2-7; 12 bases fit TRBD1. CDR1 is MNHNY, CDR2 SVGAGI, per germline (reference sequence). The CDR3 has 14 amino acids. The ends lost 6 bases at V and 5 bases at J; junction bases unmatched: 5. The CDR3: CASSQGQGADEQYF. For the CDR3, the DNA is TGTGCCAGCAGCCAGGGACAGGGGGCCGACGAGCAGTACTTC.